This T cell receptor (beta chain) was retrieved from a study of CD8+CD57+ T cells in acquired aplastic anemia. Study background: Quantities of DNA derived from sorted CD4+ and CD8+ cells averaged around 3 ug.

Germline V CDR1 and CDR2: LNHDA, SQIVND (reference sequence). The length of the CDR3 is 16 residues. V lost 10 bases to trimming and J lost 5 bases; unmatched junction nucleotides: 20. Sequenced patients had shown CD8+CD57+ cell expansion by flow cytometry. Blood came from patients not yet given any therapy. Genomic DNA provided the template from which TCR beta VDJ and CDR3 profiles were obtained. TCRdb recomputed calls from the reads with MiXCR, one row per CDR3 protein. The table includes about 120,000 distinct CDR3 sequences, approximately 50% detected once. Concerning this clonotype: Its antigen is undetermined.

Findings of the study overall: Comparison of patients with controls identified 25 to 30 shared CD8+ CDR3 sequences.

The sequence was obtained from a human donor with aplastic anemia. Input material: sorted CD4+, CD8+, or CD8+CD57+ T cells (not recorded which) from PBMCs. The chain recombines TRBV19 with TRBJ2-7, with 7 nucleotides matching TRBD1. Here the CDR3 DNA reads TGTGCCACCCAAAGTTCCCACCGGGACAGACTTCACGAGCAGTACTTC. Its translation: CATQSSHRDRLHEQYF.